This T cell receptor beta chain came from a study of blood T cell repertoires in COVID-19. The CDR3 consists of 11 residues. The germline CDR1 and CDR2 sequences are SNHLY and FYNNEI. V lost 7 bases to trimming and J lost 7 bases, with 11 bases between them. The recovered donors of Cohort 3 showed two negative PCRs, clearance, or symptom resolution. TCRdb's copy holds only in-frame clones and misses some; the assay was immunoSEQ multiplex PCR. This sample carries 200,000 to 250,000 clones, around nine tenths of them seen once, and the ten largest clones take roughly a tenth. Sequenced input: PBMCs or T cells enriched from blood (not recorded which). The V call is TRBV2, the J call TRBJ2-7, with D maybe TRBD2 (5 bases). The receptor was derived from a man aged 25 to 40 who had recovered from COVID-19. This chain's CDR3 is CASTSLEEQYF. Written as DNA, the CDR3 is TGTGCCAGCACTAGCTTGGAAGAGCAGTACTTC.